This T cell receptor beta chain was recovered during a study of T cells after yellow fever vaccination. This clonotype has at least ten counts. What it recognizes is unknown. This CDR3 is built from 14 residues. Germline assignment: CDR1 MNHEY and CDR2 SVGAGI. V gave up 7 bases and J gave up 6 bases; unmatched junction bases: 6. TCRdb re-derived calls from the 5' RACE reads in MiXCR, one entry per CDR3 protein. The table includes 150,000 or so distinct CDR3 sequences, 6% to 7.5% detected once. Study conclusions and caveats: Weaker in magnitude, the secondary response showed a faster peak on day 5 versus 15. Just a small share of clonotypes turned up in the CD4 compartment as well as the CD8 compartment.

This TCR came from a man aged 18 to 30 who received the YFV17D yellow fever vaccine. Sequences were derived from CD4+ T cells sorted from PBMCs, sampled about 5 days after the first yellow fever vaccination. The gene calls are TRBV6-5 and TRBJ2-1; 10 bases align to TRBD2. CDR3 sequence reads: CASIRASGGNEQFF. The DNA for the CDR3 is TGTGCCAGCATCCGGGCTAGCGGGGGCAATGAGCAGTTCTTC.